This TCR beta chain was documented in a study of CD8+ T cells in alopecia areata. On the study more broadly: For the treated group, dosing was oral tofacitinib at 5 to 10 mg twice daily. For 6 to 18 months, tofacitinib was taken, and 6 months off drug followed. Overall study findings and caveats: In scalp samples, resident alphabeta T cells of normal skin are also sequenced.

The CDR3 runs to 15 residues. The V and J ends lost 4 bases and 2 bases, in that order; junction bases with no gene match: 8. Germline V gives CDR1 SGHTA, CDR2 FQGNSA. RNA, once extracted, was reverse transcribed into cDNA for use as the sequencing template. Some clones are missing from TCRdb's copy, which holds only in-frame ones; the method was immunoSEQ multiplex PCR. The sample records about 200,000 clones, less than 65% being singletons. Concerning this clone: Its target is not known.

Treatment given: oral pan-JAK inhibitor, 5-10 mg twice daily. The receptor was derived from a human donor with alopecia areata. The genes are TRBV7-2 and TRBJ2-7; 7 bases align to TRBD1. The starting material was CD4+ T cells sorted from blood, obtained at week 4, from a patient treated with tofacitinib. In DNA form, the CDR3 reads TGTGCCAGCAGCTCCGGGACAGCGTTCACCTACGAGCAGTACTTC. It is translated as CASSSGTAFTYEQYF.